Listed below are T cell receptor beta chains from one sample, sequenced in a study of shared clonotypes between healthy human individuals. Repertoires were generated with immunoSEQ multiplex PCR, while TCRdb's copy carries only in-frame clones and drops some. The data contain 2 million to 3 million clones, 80% to 95% of them singletons. The sample taken for sequencing was naive CD4+ T cells from PBMCs. All receptors derive from a man aged 18 to 30 in good health. Some clones in this sample may be carry-over from other donors' samples. Both conserved end residues are part of each CDR3. A D gene is named only where the DNA matches it firmly. Only some rows state a clone size, as once, few, many or a class for expanded clones.

cdr3_aa: CATSRGLAGVGDTQYF
cdr3_nt: TGTGCCACCAGCAGAGGACTAGCGGGAGTGGGAGATACGCAGTATTTT
d_call: TRBD2
clone_size: -
v_call: TRBV15
j_call: TRBJ2-3

cdr3_aa: CASSYPASSALHF
cdr3_nt: TGTGCCAGCAGTTACCCCGCGAGCTCTGCCCTCCACTTT
d_call: -
clone_size: once
v_call: TRBV6-5
j_call: TRBJ1-6

cdr3_aa: CASSWGYGYTF
cdr3_nt: TGTGCCAGCAGTTGGGGGTATGGCTACACCTTC
d_call: -
clone_size: -
v_call: TRBV6-5
j_call: TRBJ1-2

cdr3_aa: CASSPGTANYGYTF
cdr3_nt: TGTGCCAGCTCACCAGGGACGGCAAACTATGGCTACACCTTC
d_call: -
clone_size: -
v_call: TRBV18
j_call: TRBJ1-2

cdr3_aa: CASSAGLAGGEETQYF
cdr3_nt: TGTGCCAGCAGTGCGGGACTAGCGGGAGGTGAAGAGACCCAGTACTTC
d_call: TRBD2
clone_size: -
v_call: TRBV6-1
j_call: TRBJ2-5

cdr3_aa: CATFGRSGTEAFF
cdr3_nt: TGTGCCACCTTCGGGAGATCGGGAACTGAAGCTTTCTTT
d_call: -
clone_size: -
v_call: TRBV15
j_call: TRBJ1-1

cdr3_aa: CASSWGQGVEVSYGYTF
cdr3_nt: TGCGCCAGCAGCTGGGGACAGGGGGTCGAGGTTAGCTATGGCTACACCTTC
d_call: TRBD1
clone_size: -
v_call: TRBV5-1
j_call: TRBJ1-2

cdr3_aa: CASQVGGSGYNEQFF
cdr3_nt: TGTGCCAGCCAGGTCGGCGGGAGCGGGTACAATGAGCAGTTCTTC
d_call: TRBD2
clone_size: -
v_call: TRBV7-3
j_call: TRBJ2-1

cdr3_aa: CASSLRVSGGETQYF
cdr3_nt: TGTGCCAGCTCACTCCGGGTCTCGGGTGGAGAGACCCAGTACTTC
d_call: -
clone_size: -
v_call: TRBV9
j_call: TRBJ2-5

cdr3_aa: CASSGTSGQETQYF
cdr3_nt: TGTGCCAGCAGTGGGACATCAGGCCAAGAGACCCAGTACTTC
d_call: -
clone_size: -
v_call: TRBV2
j_call: TRBJ2-5

cdr3_aa: CASSPRDGHEQYF
cdr3_nt: TGTGCCAGCAGTCCCCGGGACGGCCACGAGCAGTACTTC
d_call: -
clone_size: -
v_call: TRBV28
j_call: TRBJ2-7

cdr3_aa: CASRGASAFTDTQYF
cdr3_nt: TGTGCCAGCAGGGGAGCCAGCGCCTTCACAGATACGCAGTATTTT
d_call: -
clone_size: -
v_call: TRBV5-6
j_call: TRBJ2-3

cdr3_aa: CANSEVPEGPQHF
cdr3_nt: TGTGCCAACAGTGAAGTCCCGGAAGGGCCCCAGCATTTT
d_call: -
clone_size: -
v_call: TRBV2
j_call: TRBJ1-5

cdr3_aa: CASSAWVSGPGSYNEQFF
cdr3_nt: TGTGCCAGCAGCGCCTGGGTAAGCGGGCCGGGCTCCTACAATGAGCAGTTCTTC
d_call: -
clone_size: -
v_call: TRBV9
j_call: TRBJ2-1

cdr3_aa: CATSRYGGGYTF
cdr3_nt: TGTGCCACCAGCAGATACGGGGGTGGCTACACCTTC
d_call: -
clone_size: -
v_call: TRBV15
j_call: TRBJ1-2

cdr3_aa: CASSMEDRKTGELFF
cdr3_nt: TGTGCCAGTAGTATGGAAGACAGAAAAACCGGGGAGCTGTTTTTT
d_call: -
clone_size: -
v_call: TRBV19
j_call: TRBJ2-2

cdr3_aa: CASSRLGATNEKLFF
cdr3_nt: TGTGCCAGCAGTCGATTGGGGGCAACTAATGAAAAACTGTTTTTT
d_call: -
clone_size: -
v_call: TRBV2
j_call: TRBJ1-4

cdr3_aa: CASSQGGRGRDGNSPLHF
cdr3_nt: TGCGCCAGCAGCCAAGGAGGGCGAGGGAGGGACGGTAATTCACCCCTCCACTTT
d_call: -
clone_size: -
v_call: TRBV4-1
j_call: TRBJ1-6

cdr3_aa: CASSGLGSSNQPQHF
cdr3_nt: TGTGCCAGCAGTGGATTGGGTTCTAGCAATCAGCCCCAGCATTTT
d_call: -
clone_size: -
v_call: TRBV2
j_call: TRBJ1-5

cdr3_aa: CASSPGIFARYGYTF
cdr3_nt: TGTGCCAGCAGCCCTGGGATCTTTGCCCGATATGGCTACACCTTC
d_call: -
clone_size: -
v_call: TRBV7-2
j_call: TRBJ1-2

cdr3_aa: CASSLVLGVRGNTIYF
cdr3_nt: TGTGCCAGCAGCTTAGTTCTAGGGGTTCGCGGAAACACCATATATTTT
d_call: -
clone_size: -
v_call: TRBV7-6
j_call: TRBJ1-3

cdr3_aa: CASSAGTQGNIQYF
cdr3_nt: TGCGCCAGCAGCGCAGGGACGCAAGGGAACATTCAGTACTTC
d_call: -
clone_size: -
v_call: TRBV5-1
j_call: TRBJ2-4

cdr3_aa: CASSYSEDYGYTF
cdr3_nt: TGTGCCAGCAGTTACTCGGAAGACTATGGCTACACCTTC
d_call: -
clone_size: -
v_call: TRBV6-5
j_call: TRBJ1-2

cdr3_aa: CASSSGGSDTQYF
cdr3_nt: TGTGCCAGCAGCTCCGGGGGGTCAGATACGCAGTATTTT
d_call: TRBD2
clone_size: -
v_call: TRBV7-9
j_call: TRBJ2-3

cdr3_aa: CASSPLAGRDTQYF
cdr3_nt: TGCGCCAGCAGCCCCTTAGCGGGACGCGATACGCAGTATTTT
d_call: TRBD2
clone_size: -
v_call: TRBV5-1
j_call: TRBJ2-3

cdr3_aa: CASGQISYEQYF
cdr3_nt: TGTGCCAGTGGGCAGATATCCTACGAGCAGTACTTC
d_call: -
clone_size: -
v_call: TRBV11-2
j_call: TRBJ2-7

cdr3_aa: CASSSATSSSYEQYF
cdr3_nt: TGCGCCAGCAGCTCGGCCACTTCGAGCTCCTACGAGCAGTACTTC
d_call: -
clone_size: -
v_call: TRBV5-1
j_call: TRBJ2-7